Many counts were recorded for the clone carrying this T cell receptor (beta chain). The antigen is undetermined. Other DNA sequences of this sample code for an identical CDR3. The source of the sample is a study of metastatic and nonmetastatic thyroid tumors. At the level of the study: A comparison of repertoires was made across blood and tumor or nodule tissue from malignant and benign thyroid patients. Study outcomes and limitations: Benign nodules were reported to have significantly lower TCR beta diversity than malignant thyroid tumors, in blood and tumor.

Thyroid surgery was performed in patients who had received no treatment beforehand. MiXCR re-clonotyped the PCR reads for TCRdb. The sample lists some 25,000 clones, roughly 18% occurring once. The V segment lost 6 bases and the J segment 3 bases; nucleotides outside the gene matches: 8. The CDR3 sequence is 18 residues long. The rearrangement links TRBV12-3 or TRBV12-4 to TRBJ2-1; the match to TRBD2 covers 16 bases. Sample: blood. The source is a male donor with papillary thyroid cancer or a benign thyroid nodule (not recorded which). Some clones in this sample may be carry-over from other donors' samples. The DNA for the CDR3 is TGTGCCAGCAGCCCCGGGACTAGCGGGAGGGGCTTCTACAATGAGCAGTTCTTC. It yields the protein CASSPGTSGRGFYNEQFF.